This TCR beta chain was obtained from a study of tissue T cells after allogeneic stem cell transplantation. Points from the study as a whole: Shared clones across patients were few; motif clustering revealed tissue-specific shared signatures.

Profiled with immunoSEQ multiplex PCR; TCRdb holds only in-frame clones, not every one. The data hold fewer than 6,000 clones, with approximately 47% observed a single time. This clone was detected only a few times. Its antigen is currently unknown. All gene names here are mouse names. The sequence runs out 1 residue before the end of the CDR3; the remainder is reconstructed from the germline J gene. Time point: mouse harvest day 14 after allogeneic transplant. Tail vein injection delivered 10^7 T-cell-depleted bone marrow cells and 10^6 splenic CD5+ T cells. Germline V gene data show CDR1 as LGHNA and CDR2 as YNLKQL (reference sequence). The CDR3 has 15 amino acids. The V segment lost 4 bases and the J segment 7 bases; nucleotides outside the gene matches: 6.

The sequenced sample consisted of gut tissue. The chain uses TRBV5 and TRBJ2-5, with 12 bases aligning to TRBD2. The TCR comes from a female BALB/c mouse given C57BL/6 T cells with graft-versus-host disease after an allogeneic hematopoietic cell transplant. The part of the CDR3 DNA that was read is TGTGCCAGCAGCCCAGACTGGGGGGGCGCGAACACCCAGTAC. Its translation: CASSPDWGGANTQY. The CDR3 in its entirety is CASSPDWGGANTQYF.